This entry is about one T cell receptor beta chain. The sample originates from a study of blood T cell repertoires in COVID-19. The junction had 3 bases not matched to a gene; V was cut back by 3 bases and J by 4 bases. The CDR3 consists of 14 residues. Germline loops: CDR1 KGHSH, CDR2 LQKENI. Measured with immunoSEQ multiplex PCR; TCRdb has only the in-frame clones, and not every one. Among over 250,000 clones listed, about four fifths were seen once. This clonotype originated in a man aged 40-49 years who had been exposed to COVID-19. The material sequenced was PBMCs or T cells enriched from blood (not recorded which). This chain links TRBV18 with TRBJ1-5; 7 nucleotides match TRBD1. The CDR3 is CASSPGQPNQPQHF. CDR3 sequence (DNA): TGTGCCAGCTCACCGGGACAGCCAAATCAGCCCCAGCATTTT.